The entry below gives a single T cell receptor beta chain sequence along with its context. What it recognizes is unknown. This entry comes from a study of identical twins. CDR1 is SGHRS and CDR2 is YFSETQ in the germline V gene. With 4 bases clipped from V and 0 bases from J, the junction kept 3 bases outside the gene matches. The CDR3 totals 15 residues. Carrying unique molecular identifiers, the cDNA also gained a universal primer site through template switching. Each CDR3 protein gets one entry after TCRdb re-called the 5' RACE reads with MiXCR. The sample comprises some 1,600,000 distinct CDR3 sequences, around 33% of which are singletons, and approximately 0.25% rests with the top ten. Study conclusions and caveats: The authors drew conclusions from cross-sectional statistical analysis rather than following the same donors. It was out-of-frame TCR alpha sharing in monozygotic twins that models underestimated.

V and J are TRBV5-1 and TRBJ1-4, with 7 nucleotides matching TRBD1. The sequenced material came from cord blood. This receptor was identified in a newborn girl in good health. CDR3 DNA: TGCGCCAGCAGCCGAGGGACAGCAACTAATGAAAAACTGTTTTTT. Protein product: CASSRGTATNEKLFF.